Shown below are 23 T cell receptor beta chains from a single sample sequenced in a study of post-analysis software for immune sequencing data. Overall study results and limits: Five TRBV segments, including TRBV5-6, TRBV5-1 and TRBV20-1, were more frequent in patients than controls.

Antigens of these TCRs are unknown. Incorporated into the TCR beta cDNA libraries were unique molecular identifiers, which served to reduce PCR and sequencing biases. TCRdb passed the PCR reads through MiXCR, listing each CDR3 protein once. Here the sample spans under 650,000 distinct CDR3 sequences, 44% being singletons. Sequencing was carried out using blood. Receptor source: a girl between 10 and 17 years old with multiple sclerosis.

The rearrangement links TRBV4-1 to TRBJ1-4; unclear D gene. Germline V CDR1 and CDR2: MGHRA, YSYEKL. V was shortened by 8 bases and J by 3 bases, with 13 bases between the two germline ends. The CDR3 contains 14 residues. The CDR3 nucleotides read TGCGCCAGCCACGGCCCGAGGGCTAATGAAAAACTGTTTTTT. Protein sequence: CASHGPRANEKLFF.

This clonotype has more than one count but fewer than ten. The chain joins TRBV5-1 to TRBJ2-1; 10 bases are shared with TRBD1. Germline V CDR1 and CDR2: SGHRS, YFSETQ. V gave up 7 bases and J gave up 4 bases; unmatched junction bases: 5. The length of the CDR3 is 14 residues. CDR3 nucleotide sequence: TGCGCCAGCCACCGGGACAGGGGATACAATGAGCAGTTCTTC. As protein: CASHRDRGYNEQFF.

This clonotype was counted between two and nine times. The rearrangement joins TRBV6-6 to TRBJ2-7, with 7 bases lining up with TRBD2. This CDR3 spans 16 amino acids. With V trimmed by 0 bases and J by 0 bases, 5 bases remained unmatched. Germline CDR1 MNHNY, CDR2 SVGAGI (reference sequence). CDR3: CASSYSKLADSYEQYF. As DNA, the CDR3 is TGTGCCAGCAGTTACTCGAAGCTAGCGGACTCCTACGAGCAGTACTTC.

This clonotype was counted once. V gene TRBV20-1 combines with J gene TRBJ2-4; D is unresolved. The better agreement between TRBJ2-7 and the DNA end casts doubt on the J call. The CDR3 has 12 residues. Germline CDR1 and CDR2: DFQATT and SNEGSKA (reference sequence). The CDR3 DNA sequence: TGCAGTGCTAGATTGATCCCCTACGAGCAGTACTTC. It codes for CSARLIPYEQYF.

CDR3 loop: CATARGDTQYF. DNA of the CDR3: TGTGCCACAGCGCGGGGCGATACGCAGTATTTT. The rearrangement joins TRBV6-5 to TRBJ2-3; weak D call: TRBD2 (6 bases). The CDR3 is made up of 11 amino acids. The germline V gene has CDR1 MNHEY and CDR2 SVGAGI. Trimming removed 10 bases at V and 6 bases at J, with 11 bases between.

The chain carries TRBV4-1 and TRBJ2-7; no firm D call. The CDR3 has 16 amino acids. The ends were cut back, 4 bases at V and 3 bases at J, with 19 bases in the middle. From germline, CDR1 is MGHRA and CDR2 YSYEKL. CDR3 nucleotides: TGCGCCAGCAGCCTAGGTCGAAGGGCACCTCACTACGAGCAGTACTTC. As protein: CASSLGRRAPHYEQYF.

The chain recombines TRBV12-3 or TRBV12-4 with TRBJ2-5; TRBD2 matches 13 bases. V shed 0 bases and J 5 bases; nucleotides not matched to a gene: 6. CDR3 length equals 17 residues. The CDR3 loop is CASSLATSGGAGETQYF. In nucleotides, the CDR3 is TGTGCCAGCAGTTTAGCAACTAGCGGGGGGGCCGGGGAGACCCAGTACTTC.

In its sample, this clonotype was seen a few times. The genes are TRBV25-1 and TRBJ2-7; 8 bases match TRBD2. This CDR3 spans 15 amino acids. V shed 5 bases and J 0 bases; nucleotides not matched to a gene: 6. The V gene's germline CDR1 is MGHDK and CDR2 SYGVNS. The DNA for the CDR3 is TGTGCCAGCAGTCTTCCGGGAGGGCCCTCCTACGAGCAGTACTTC. Translating gives CASSLPGGPSYEQYF.

V gene TRBV7-2 combines with J gene TRBJ2-1, with TRBD2 matching over 10 bases. CDR1 SGHTA and CDR2 FQGNSA come from the germline V gene. This CDR3 comprises 16 residues. V shed 3 bases, J shed 13 bases, and the junction held 15 bases outside the gene matches. In nucleotides, the CDR3 is TGTGCCAGCAGCTTCCCTCTCACTAGCGGGGCCCCCGTTCAGTTCTTC. Encoded protein: CASSFPLTSGAPVQFF.

The gene calls are TRBV7-6 and TRBJ2-3, with TRBD1 matching 7 bases. In germline, CDR1 is SGHVS, CDR2 FNYEAQ. CDR3 size: 18 residues. The V segment lost 4 bases and the J segment 2 bases; nucleotides outside the gene matches: 15. The CDR3 protein is CASSSIQGPKAHTDTQYF. In DNA form, the CDR3 reads TGTGCCAGCAGCTCAATACAGGGGCCGAAGGCACACACAGATACGCAGTATTTT.

The gene calls are TRBV18 and TRBJ1-2; D not certain. With 2 bases removed from V and 3 bases from J, the gap between germline ends came to 13 bases. The CDR3 is 15 amino acids. The germline V gene encodes CDR1 KGHSH and CDR2 LQKENI. CDR3 DNA sequence: TGTGCCAGCTCACCAATAGGCAGGATGGACTATGGCTACACCTTC. It translates to CASSPIGRMDYGYTF.

This clonotype was counted a few times. The chain couples TRBV6-4 to TRBJ2-3; 11 bases are shared with TRBD2. J was trimmed by 4 bases and V by 6 bases; bases with no gene match: 6. From germline, CDR1 is MRHNA and CDR2 SNTAGT. This CDR3 has 15 residues. This chain's CDR3 is CASSSLAGAADTQYF. The DNA for the CDR3 is TGTGCCAGCAGCTCACTAGCGGGGGCCGCAGATACGCAGTATTTT.

This clonotype turned up a few times. The gene calls are TRBV27 and TRBJ2-1, with 8 bases that match TRBD2. Looked up from germline, CDR1 is MNHEY and CDR2 is SMNVEV (reference sequence). The ends lost 5 bases at V and 6 bases at J; junction bases unmatched: 12. The CDR3 sequence is 16 residues long. The CDR3 coding sequence is TGTGCCAGCAGTCCCTGGAGCGGGAGCGGCGTCAATGAGCAGTTCTTC. As protein: CASSPWSGSGVNEQFF.

This rearrangement joins TRBV12-3 or TRBV12-4 to TRBJ2-3, with 8 positions matching TRBD1. This CDR3 has 14 residues. V gave up 6 bases and J gave up 4 bases; unmatched junction bases: 6. CDR3 sequence: CASRIRGLADTQYF. The CDR3 DNA reads as TGTGCCAGCAGAATCAGGGGGCTGGCAGATACGCAGTATTTT.

This chain connects TRBV5-1 to TRBJ1-4; a possible D gene is TRBD1 (5 bases). Germline V gives CDR1 SGHRS, CDR2 YFSETQ. Trimming took 4 bases from V and 10 from J, leaving 17 bases between them. The CDR3 is 14 residues long. This CDR3 reads CASSVPGLHGKLFF. The CDR3 DNA sequence: TGCGCCAGCAGCGTGCCGGGGCTTCATGGAAAACTGTTTTTT.

The chain combines TRBV4-1 with TRBJ2-1, with 11 bases matching TRBD2. The ends lost 2 bases at V and 5 bases at J; junction bases unmatched: 5. Looked up from germline, CDR1 is MGHRA and CDR2 is YSYEKL. This CDR3 is 16 amino acids long. The CDR3 region has the DNA TGCGCCAGCAGCCAATTGGGACTAGCGGTAAACAATGAGCAGTTCTTC. Residues: CASSQLGLAVNNEQFF.

A remark on this clonotype: Sequence at one end of the junction differs from germline and may be a read error. V and J are TRBV10-3 and TRBJ2-1; 7 positions match TRBD1. Germline CDR1 reads ENHRY; CDR2 reads SYGVKD. The CDR3 spans 15 residues. The DNA for the CDR3 is TGTGCCACCAGCACCCCCCGGGACAGTTGCAATGGGCAGTTCTTC. This sequence encodes CATSTPRDSCNGQFF.

This sequence joins TRBV10-2 and TRBJ2-2; TRBD2 might be the D (5 bases). Trimming pared 0 bases from V and 4 bases from J, leaving 6 bases between. In germline, CDR1 is WSHSY, CDR2 SAAADI. This CDR3 region has 14 residues. This CDR3 reads CASSESAVTGELFF. DNA for the CDR3: TGCGCCAGCAGTGAGTCAGCGGTCACCGGGGAGCTGTTTTTT.

V gene TRBV29-1 combines with J gene TRBJ2-5; no firm D call. The ends were cut back, 4 bases at V and 2 bases at J, with 14 bases in the middle. CDR3 length: 14 amino acids. CDR1 is SQVTM and CDR2 is ANQGSEA in the germline V gene. The CDR3, as DNA: TGCAGCGTTGTGGTAACAGTGATTCAAGAGACCCAGTACTTC. It encodes CSVVVTVIQETQYF.

This clonotype was seen once. CDR3 DNA: TGTGCCAGCAGCCAAGCAGGGTTCGAGCAGTACTTC. As protein: CASSQAGFEQYF. The chain has TRBV3-1 and TRBJ2-1; TRBD1 is a possible D gene (5 bases). Gene TRBJ2-7 matches the end of the DNA better, so the J call may be wrong. CDR1 and CDR2 (germline): LGHDT, YNNKEL (reference sequence). The CDR3 sequence is 12 residues long.

J is TRBJ1-2 and V is TRBV20-1; tentatively, D is TRBD1 (6 bases). Trimming took off 5 bases at V and 5 bases at J, with 15 bases between the two ends. This CDR3 comprises 13 residues. From germline, CDR1 is DFQATT and CDR2 SNEGSKA (reference sequence). For the CDR3, the DNA is TGCAGTGCTTCCTACAGGGAGGGATATGGCTACACCTTC. Protein sequence: CSASYREGYGYTF.

J is TRBJ1-1 and V is TRBV5-1; TRBD1 is a possible D gene (5 bases). In germline, CDR1 is SGHRS, CDR2 YFSETQ. The CDR3 is 15 residues long. V gave up 0 bases and J gave up 1 base, with 10 bases separating them. In DNA form, the CDR3 reads TGCGCCAGCAGCTTGGCGACAGTTTCGAACACTGAAGCTTTCTTT. Its protein product is CASSLATVSNTEAFF.

The table lists this clonotype with a few counts. The chain joins TRBV7-9 to TRBJ2-3; TRBD2 agrees at 7 bases. There are 16 residues in the CDR3. Germline assignment: CDR1 SEHNR and CDR2 FQNEAQ (reference sequence). J was trimmed by 1 base and V by 3 bases; bases with no gene match: 7. CDR3 sequence: CASSFGASGRTDTQYF. CDR3 DNA: TGTGCCAGCAGCTTTGGGGCTAGCGGCCGCACAGATACGCAGTATTTT.